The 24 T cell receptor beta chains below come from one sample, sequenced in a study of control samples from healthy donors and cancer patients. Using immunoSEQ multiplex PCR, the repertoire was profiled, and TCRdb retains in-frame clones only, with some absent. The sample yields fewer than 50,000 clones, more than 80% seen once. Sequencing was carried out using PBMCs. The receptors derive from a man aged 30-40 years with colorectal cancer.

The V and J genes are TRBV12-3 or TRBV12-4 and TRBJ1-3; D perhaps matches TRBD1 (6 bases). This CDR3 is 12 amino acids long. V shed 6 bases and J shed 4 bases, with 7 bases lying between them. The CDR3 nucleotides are TGTGCCAGCAGGCAGGGGGGAAACACCATATATTTT. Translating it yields CASRQGGNTIYF.

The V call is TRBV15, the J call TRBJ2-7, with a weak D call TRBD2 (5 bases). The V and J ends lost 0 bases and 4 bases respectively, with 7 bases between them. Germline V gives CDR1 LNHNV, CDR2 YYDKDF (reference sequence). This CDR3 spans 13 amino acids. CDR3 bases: TGTGCCACCAGCAGAGATCCGGGATACGAGCAGTACGTC. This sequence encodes CATSRDPGYEQYV.

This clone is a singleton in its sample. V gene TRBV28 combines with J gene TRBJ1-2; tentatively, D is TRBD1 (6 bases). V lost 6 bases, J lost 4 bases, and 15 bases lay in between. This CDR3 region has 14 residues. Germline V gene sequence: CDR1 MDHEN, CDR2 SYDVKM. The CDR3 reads CASSWGGRSYGYTF. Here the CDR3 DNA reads TGTGCCAGCAGCTGGGGGGGGCGAAGCTATGGCTACACCTTC.

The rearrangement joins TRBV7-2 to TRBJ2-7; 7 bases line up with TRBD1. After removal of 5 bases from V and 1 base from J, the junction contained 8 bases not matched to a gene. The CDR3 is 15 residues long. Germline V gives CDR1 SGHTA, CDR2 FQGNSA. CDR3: CASSRSGTASYEQYF. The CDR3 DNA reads TGTGCCAGCAGCAGATCCGGGACAGCTTCCTACGAGCAGTACTTC.

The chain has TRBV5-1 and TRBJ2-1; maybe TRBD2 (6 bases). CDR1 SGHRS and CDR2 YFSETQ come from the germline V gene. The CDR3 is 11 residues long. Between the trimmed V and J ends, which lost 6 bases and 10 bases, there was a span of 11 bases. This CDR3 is CASMASVEQFF. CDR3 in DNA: TGCGCCAGCATGGCTAGCGTCGAGCAGTTCTTC.

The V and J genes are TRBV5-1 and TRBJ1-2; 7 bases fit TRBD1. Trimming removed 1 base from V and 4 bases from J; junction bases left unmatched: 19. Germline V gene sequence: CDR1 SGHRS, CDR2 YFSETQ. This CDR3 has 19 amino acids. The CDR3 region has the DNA TGCGCCAGCAGCTTGATTTTTCGACTACCGGGACAGCATACCTATGGCTACACCTTC. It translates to CASSLIFRLPGQHTYGYTF.

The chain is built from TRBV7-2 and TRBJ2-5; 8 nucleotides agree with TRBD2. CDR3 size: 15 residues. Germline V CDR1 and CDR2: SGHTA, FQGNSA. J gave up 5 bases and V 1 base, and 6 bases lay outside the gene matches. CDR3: CASSLGGLARETQYF. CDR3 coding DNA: TGTGCCAGCAGCTTAGGTGGACTAGCCCGGGAGACCCAGTACTTC.

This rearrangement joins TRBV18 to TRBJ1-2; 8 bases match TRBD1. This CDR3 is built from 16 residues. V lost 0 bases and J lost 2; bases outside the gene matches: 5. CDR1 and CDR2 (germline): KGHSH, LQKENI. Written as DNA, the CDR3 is TGTGCCAGCTCACCACCCTCCCAGGGGGCAAACTATGGCTACACCTTC. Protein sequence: CASSPPSQGANYGYTF.

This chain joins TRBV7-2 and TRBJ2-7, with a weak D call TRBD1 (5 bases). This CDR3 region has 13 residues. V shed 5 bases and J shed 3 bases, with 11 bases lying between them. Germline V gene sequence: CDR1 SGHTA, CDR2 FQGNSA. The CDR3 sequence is CASSLGANYEQYF. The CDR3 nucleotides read TGTGCCAGCAGCCTAGGGGCCAACTACGAGCAGTACTTC. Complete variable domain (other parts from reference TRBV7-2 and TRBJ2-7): GAGVSQSPSNKVTEKGKDVELRCDPISGHTALYWYRQSLGQGLEFLIYFQGNSAPDKSGLPSDRFSAERTGGSVSTLTIQRTQQEDSAVYLCASSLGANYEQYFGPGTRLTVT.

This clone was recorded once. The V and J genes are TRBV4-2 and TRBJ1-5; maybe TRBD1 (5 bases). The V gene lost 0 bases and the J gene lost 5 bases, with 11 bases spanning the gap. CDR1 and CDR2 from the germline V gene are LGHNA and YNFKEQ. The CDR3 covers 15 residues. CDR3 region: CASSQDWRGDQPQHF. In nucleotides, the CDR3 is TGTGCCAGCAGCCAAGATTGGAGAGGGGATCAGCCCCAGCATTTT.

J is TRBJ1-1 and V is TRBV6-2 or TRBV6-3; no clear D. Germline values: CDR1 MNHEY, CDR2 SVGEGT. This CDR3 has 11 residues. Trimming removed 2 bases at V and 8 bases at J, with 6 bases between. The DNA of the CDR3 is TGTGCCAGCAGTTACAAGATAGAAGCTTTCTTT. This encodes CASSYKIEAFF.

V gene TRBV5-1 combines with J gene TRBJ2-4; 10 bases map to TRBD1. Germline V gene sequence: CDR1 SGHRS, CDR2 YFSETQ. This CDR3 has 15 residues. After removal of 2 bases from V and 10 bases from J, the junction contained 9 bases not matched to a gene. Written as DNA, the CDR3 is TGCGCCAGCAGCTTTCTAGGGACAGGGGTCAATATTCAGTACTTC. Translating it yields CASSFLGTGVNIQYF.

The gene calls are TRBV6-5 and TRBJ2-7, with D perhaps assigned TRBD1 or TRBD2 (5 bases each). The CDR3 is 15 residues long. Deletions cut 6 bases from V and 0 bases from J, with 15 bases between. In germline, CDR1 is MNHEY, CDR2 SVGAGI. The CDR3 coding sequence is TGTGCCAGCAGGCCTGGGACGGCCAGCTCCTACGAGCAGTACTTC. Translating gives CASRPGTASSYEQYF.

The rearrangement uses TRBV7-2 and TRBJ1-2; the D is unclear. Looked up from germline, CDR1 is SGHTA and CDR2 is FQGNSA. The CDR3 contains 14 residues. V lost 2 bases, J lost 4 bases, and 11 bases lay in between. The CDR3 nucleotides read TGTGCCAGCAGCTTAATAGGGTCAGCCTATGGCTACACCTTC. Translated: CASSLIGSAYGYTF. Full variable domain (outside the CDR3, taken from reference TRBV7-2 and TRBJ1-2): GAGVSQSPSNKVTEKGKDVELRCDPISGHTALYWYRQSLGQGLEFLIYFQGNSAPDKSGLPSDRFSAERTGGSVSTLTIQRTQQEDSAVYLCASSLIGSAYGYTFGSGTRLTVV.

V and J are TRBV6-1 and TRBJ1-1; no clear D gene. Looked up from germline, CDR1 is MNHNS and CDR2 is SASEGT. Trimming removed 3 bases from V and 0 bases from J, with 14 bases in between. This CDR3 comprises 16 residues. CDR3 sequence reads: CASSDFVPEMNTEAFF. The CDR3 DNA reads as TGTGCCAGCAGTGATTTTGTGCCAGAGATGAACACTGAAGCTTTCTTT.

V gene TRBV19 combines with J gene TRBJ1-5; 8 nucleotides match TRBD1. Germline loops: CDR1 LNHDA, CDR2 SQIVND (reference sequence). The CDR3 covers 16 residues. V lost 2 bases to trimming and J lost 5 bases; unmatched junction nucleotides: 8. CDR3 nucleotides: TGTGCCAGTAGTATACCGACAGGGGCGTCCCATCAGCCCCAGCATTTT. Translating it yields CASSIPTGASHQPQHF.

The CDR3 loop is CASSTTGHAPGYTF. The CDR3 DNA reads as TGTGCCAGCAGTACGACAGGCCACGCTCCTGGCTACACCTTC. V is TRBV28 and J is TRBJ1-2, with a weak D call TRBD1 (6 bases). V was shortened by 5 bases and J by 7 bases, with 17 bases between the two germline ends. This CDR3 has 14 residues. Looked up from germline, CDR1 is MDHEN and CDR2 is SYDVKM.

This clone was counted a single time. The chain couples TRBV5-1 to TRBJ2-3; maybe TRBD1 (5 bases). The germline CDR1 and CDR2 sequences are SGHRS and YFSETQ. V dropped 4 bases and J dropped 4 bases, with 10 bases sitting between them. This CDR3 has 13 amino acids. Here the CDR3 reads CASSEQGSDTQYF. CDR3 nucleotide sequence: TGCGCCAGCAGCGAGCAGGGCTCAGATACGCAGTATTTT. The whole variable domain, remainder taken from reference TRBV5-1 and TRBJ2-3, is KAGVTQTPRYLIKTRGQQVTLSCSPISGHRSVSWYQQTPGQGLQFLFEYFSETQRNKGNFPGRFSGRQFSNSRSEMNVSTLELGDSALYLCASSEQGSDTQYFGPGTRLTVL.

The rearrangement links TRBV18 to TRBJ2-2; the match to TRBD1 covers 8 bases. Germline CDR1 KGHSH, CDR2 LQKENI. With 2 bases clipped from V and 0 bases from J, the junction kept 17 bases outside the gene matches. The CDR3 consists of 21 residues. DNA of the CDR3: TGTGCCAGCTCACCAAATAACGGGGACAGGAATTTTCTCCCGAACACCGGGGAGCTGTTTTTT. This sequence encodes CASSPNNGDRNFLPNTGELFF.

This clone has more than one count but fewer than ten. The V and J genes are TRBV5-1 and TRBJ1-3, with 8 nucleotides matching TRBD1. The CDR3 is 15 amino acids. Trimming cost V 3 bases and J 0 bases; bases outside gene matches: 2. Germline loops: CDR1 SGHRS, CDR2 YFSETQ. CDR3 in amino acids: CASSSTGGSGNTIYF. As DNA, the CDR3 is TGCGCCAGCAGCTCTACAGGGGGCTCTGGAAACACCATATATTTT.

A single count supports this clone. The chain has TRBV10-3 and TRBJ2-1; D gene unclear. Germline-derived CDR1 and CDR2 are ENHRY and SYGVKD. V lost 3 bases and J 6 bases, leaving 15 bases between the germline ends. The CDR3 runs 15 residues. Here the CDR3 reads CAISDTLEYTNEQFF. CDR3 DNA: TGTGCCATCAGTGACACCCTGGAATACACCAATGAGCAGTTCTTC.

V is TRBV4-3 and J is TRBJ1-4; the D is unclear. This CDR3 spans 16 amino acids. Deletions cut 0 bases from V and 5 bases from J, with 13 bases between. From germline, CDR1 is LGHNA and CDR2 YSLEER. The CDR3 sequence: CASSQDERVWNEKLFF. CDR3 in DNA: TGCGCCAGCAGCCAAGATGAGCGGGTATGGAATGAAAAACTGTTTTTT.

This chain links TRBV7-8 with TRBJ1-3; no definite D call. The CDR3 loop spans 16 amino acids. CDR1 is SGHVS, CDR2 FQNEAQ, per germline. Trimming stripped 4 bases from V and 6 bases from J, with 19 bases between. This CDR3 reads CASSSAESSNLNTIYF. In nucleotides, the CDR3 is TGTGCCAGCAGCTCCGCAGAAAGTTCGAATTTAAACACCATATATTTT.

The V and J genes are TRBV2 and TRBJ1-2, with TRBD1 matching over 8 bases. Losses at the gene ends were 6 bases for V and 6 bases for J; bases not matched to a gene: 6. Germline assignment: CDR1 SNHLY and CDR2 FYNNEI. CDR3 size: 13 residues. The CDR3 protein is CASSPDRGDGYTF. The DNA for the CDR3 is TGTGCCAGCAGCCCAGACAGGGGCGATGGCTACACCTTC.